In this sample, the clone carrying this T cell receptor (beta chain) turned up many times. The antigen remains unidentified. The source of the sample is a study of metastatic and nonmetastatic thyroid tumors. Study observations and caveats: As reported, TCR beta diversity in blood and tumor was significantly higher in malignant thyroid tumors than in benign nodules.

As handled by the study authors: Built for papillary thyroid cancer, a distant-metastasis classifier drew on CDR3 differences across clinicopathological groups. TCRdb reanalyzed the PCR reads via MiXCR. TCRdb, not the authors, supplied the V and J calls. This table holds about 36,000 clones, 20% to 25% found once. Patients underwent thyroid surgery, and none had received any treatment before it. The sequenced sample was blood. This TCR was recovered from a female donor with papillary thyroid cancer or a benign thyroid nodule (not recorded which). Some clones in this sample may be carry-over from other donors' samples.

The CDR3 spells CASSFQLAGGPKDTQYF. The CDR3 bases are TGTGCCAGCAGTTTCCAACTAGCGGGAGGGCCGAAAGATACGCAGTATTTT. The chain combines TRBV28 with TRBJ2-3, with 13 bases aligning to TRBD2. The CDR3 extends over 17 amino acids. Germline V lookup: CDR1 MDHEN, CDR2 SYDVKM. V gave up 3 bases and J gave up 5 bases; unmatched junction bases: 8. Looking up the rest from reference TRBV28 and TRBJ2-3 gives the full variable domain: DVKVTQSSRYLVKRTGEKVFLECVQDMDHENMFWYRQDPGLGLRLIYFSYDVKMKEKGDIPEGYSVSREKKERFSLILESASTNQTSMYLCASSFQLAGGPKDTQYFGPGTRLTVL.